Many counts were recorded for the clone carrying this T cell receptor (beta chain). The antigen remains undetermined. The trim removed 3 bases at V and 6 bases at J, leaving 9 bases unmatched. The CDR3 sequence is 16 residues long. CDR1 is SEHNR and CDR2 is FQNEAQ in the germline V gene (reference sequence). The PBMCs were sourced from fresh peripheral blood (less than 11 ml). The sample belongs to a study of T cells in Graves' hyperthyroidism and ophthalmopathy. Study observations and caveats: The model anticipated ophthalmopathy a median approximately 6.5 months pre-onset.

Amplification of TCR beta CDR3 regions used RNA as the template. First-round RT-PCR with HTBI primers amplified the TCR CDR3 region. Each CDR3 protein is one row after TCRdb ran MiXCR on the multiplex PCR reads. This table holds fewer than 600,000 distinct CDR3 sequences, over 13% found once. Sequences were obtained from blood. The J gene is TRBJ2-3, the V gene TRBV7-9; 10 nucleotides match TRBD2. The TCR was taken from a woman younger than 30 with Graves' hyperthyroidism. The CDR3 DNA reads as TGTGCCAGCAGCTTTGGTCAGACTAGCGGGTGGGATACGCAGTATTTT. Translation gives CASSFGQTSGWDTQYF.